A single sample gave rise to the 14 T cell receptor beta chains below, sequenced in a study of blood T cell repertoires in COVID-19. Clones were sequenced by immunoSEQ multiplex PCR, and TCRdb holds only the in-frame ones, with some missing. The repertoire consists of around 180,000 clones, with roughly 80% occurring once and the leading ten covering 1.5%. The specimen was peripheral blood. The receptors were gathered from a human donor in a cohort sampled during active COVID-19.

This chain joins TRBV5-1 and TRBJ1-4, with 8 bases aligning to TRBD1. Germline values: CDR1 SGHRS, CDR2 YFSETQ. V was clipped by 4 bases and J by 7 bases; unmatched bases: 9. The CDR3 sequence is 15 residues long. The CDR3 sequence: CASSMTGEWGEKLFF. The CDR3 DNA reads TGCGCCAGCAGCATGACAGGGGAGTGGGGTGAAAAACTGTTTTTT.

The chain combines TRBV28 with TRBJ2-7; TRBD2 aligns across 7 bases. This CDR3 is built from 13 residues. J lost 2 bases, V lost 5 bases, and 3 bases had no gene match. The germline gives CDR1 MDHEN, CDR2 SYDVKM. DNA of the CDR3: TGTGCCAGCAGTCCGGGGGGTACCTACGAGCAGTACTTC. This gives the protein CASSPGGTYEQYF.

This sequence joins TRBV7-2 and TRBJ1-4; no firm D call. There are 14 residues in the CDR3. Per germline, CDR1 SGHTA and CDR2 FQGNSA. V shed 2 bases and J shed 4 bases, with 8 bases lying between them. CDR3 sequence reads: CASSLNGFNEKLFF. In nucleotides, the CDR3 is TGTGCCAGCAGCTTAAACGGTTTTAATGAAAAACTGTTTTTT.

The chain employs TRBV5-1 and TRBJ1-2; D call uncertain. The CDR3 covers 16 residues. V lost 0 bases, J lost 4 bases, and 16 bases lay in between. Germline CDR1 is SGHRS and CDR2 is YFSETQ. This CDR3 reads CASSLADTLRSYGYTF. The DNA for the CDR3 is TGCGCCAGCAGCTTGGCCGACACCCTTAGGTCCTATGGCTACACCTTC.

The chain links TRBV6-5 to TRBJ1-6; tentatively, D is TRBD1 (5 bases). V lost 5 bases and J 4 bases, leaving 9 bases between the germline ends. Germline assignment: CDR1 MNHEY and CDR2 SVGAGI. This CDR3 has 14 residues. The CDR3 coding sequence is TGTGCCAGCAGTAGGGGCCCTTATAATTCACCCCTCCACTTT. It codes for CASSRGPYNSPLHF.

This rearrangement joins TRBV3-1 (or the pseudogene TRBV3-2) to TRBJ2-3; D is undetermined. Germline V CDR1 and CDR2: LGHDT, YNNKEL (reference sequence). This CDR3 comprises 12 residues. With 1 base removed from V and 4 bases from J, the gap between germline ends came to 3 bases. CDR3 sequence (DNA): TGTGCCAGCAGCCAAGGCGCAGATACGCAGTATTTT. Translating it yields CASSQGADTQYF.

The chain carries TRBV6-5 and TRBJ1-2; no firm D call. Germline CDR1 is MNHEY and CDR2 is SVGAGI. The length of the CDR3 is 16 residues. V lost 0 bases and J 4 bases, leaving 15 bases between the germline ends. The CDR3 here is CASSYSAAGLGYGYTF. Here the CDR3 DNA reads TGTGCCAGCAGTTACTCGGCAGCGGGCCTTGGCTATGGCTACACCTTC.

The chain employs TRBV7-9 and TRBJ2-1; 13 nucleotides line up with TRBD2. The CDR3 contains 16 residues. J gave up 8 bases and V 5 bases, and 9 bases lay outside the gene matches. Germline CDR1 and CDR2: SEHNR and FQNEAQ (reference sequence). The CDR3 region has the DNA TGTGCCAGCAGCGGTACTAGCGGGAGGGCCTTTGATGAGCAGTTCTTC. The encoded protein is CASSGTSGRAFDEQFF. The whole variable domain, filled in from reference TRBV7-9 and TRBJ2-1, reads DTGVSQNPRHKITKRGQNVTFRCDPISEHNRLYWYRQTLGQGPEFLTYFQNEAQLEKSRLLSDRFSAERPKGSFSTLEIQRTEQGDSAMYLCASSGTSGRAFDEQFFGPGTRLTVL.

This clone was counted once. This chain links TRBV19 with TRBJ2-3; 8 positions match TRBD1. Germline assignment: CDR1 LNHDA and CDR2 SQIVND (reference sequence). After removal of 9 bases from V and 2 bases from J, the junction contained 7 bases not matched to a gene. The CDR3 is 14 residues long. For the CDR3, the DNA is TGTGCCAGCCAGACAGGGGCCATCACAGATACGCAGTATTTT. It translates to CASQTGAITDTQYF.

The sample holds one count of this clone. The chain combines TRBV28 with TRBJ1-6; unclear D gene. Trimming shortened V by 2 bases and J by 8 bases, and 4 bases separated the two germline ends. CDR1 is MDHEN and CDR2 is SYDVKM in the germline V gene. This CDR3 comprises 12 residues. The CDR3 region has the DNA TGTGCCAGCAGTTTAACAGATTCACCCCTCCACTTT. Translating it yields CASSLTDSPLHF.

The chain is built from TRBV21-1 and TRBJ2-2; the table's D call, TRBD1, was not checked against the DNA. TRBV21-1 is noted as a pseudogene. The CDR3 contains 13 residues. The CDR3 bases are TGTGCCAGCAGCGGACATAACACCGGGGAGCTGTTTTTT. This encodes CASSGHNTGELFF.

CDR3 amino acids: CASSKFGTSLYEQYF. CDR3 sequence (DNA): TGTGCCAGCAGTAAGTTCGGGACATCCCTCTACGAGCAGTACTTC. This sequence joins TRBV6-5 and TRBJ2-7; a weak D match, TRBD1 (6 bases). Germline assignment: CDR1 MNHEY and CDR2 SVGAGI. V gave up 5 bases and J gave up 3 bases, with 17 bases separating them. The length of the CDR3 is 15 residues.

The chain combines TRBV20-1 with TRBJ1-1, with D maybe TRBD1 (6 bases). Germline CDR1 DFQATT, CDR2 SNEGSKA (reference sequence). The CDR3 spans 11 residues. V was trimmed by 5 bases and J by 6 bases, leaving 10 bases between them. The CDR3 DNA reads TGCAGTGCTGGACAGAGCGCTGAAGCTTTCTTT. Its translation: CSAGQSAEAFF.

The J gene is TRBJ2-1, the V gene TRBV11-2, with D tentatively TRBD2 (6 bases). Trimming cost V 1 base and J 0 bases, with 10 bases left between them. Germline CDR1 SGHAT, CDR2 FQNNGV. The CDR3 has 16 amino acids. CDR3 coding DNA: TGTGCCAGCAGCTTAGGGGGAGGAAGCTCCTACAATGAGCAGTTCTTC. This gives the protein CASSLGGGSSYNEQFF.